The entry below gives a single T cell receptor beta chain sequence along with its context. Its binding antigen is unknown. Base qualities are not at hand, and no much larger clone is one base apart. Cut back by 6 bases and 1 base, the V and J ends lie 9 bases apart. Counted from cysteine to phenylalanine, this CDR3 has 13 amino acids. CDR3 DNA is the only sequence kept; it has 39 bases, read in frame from the first base. The data are from a study of T cell responses to AZD1222 COVID-19 vaccine (dated by TCRdb to the early 2020s). Study-wide context: A total of about 230 trial participants underwent TCR sequencing, of whom 207 received two doses of AZD1222 and about 25 received two doses of the MenACWY control vaccine. Trial participants were enrolled by age into subgroups of 18-55, 56-69 and 70-plus years, and roughly 160, 29 and 62 TCR-sequenced participants, respectively, were included in these subgroups. Summary of the overall study and its limitations: The 56-69-year group was small, and its depth increase did not reach significance, likely because of low power. Most participants were white British and females outnumbered males, and the authors suggested that clonal diversity may have been underestimated. Conclusions about previously exposed vaccinees are limited, since just a handful of AZD1222 recipients were seropositive for SARS-CoV-2 at baseline. Because no samples from the day 14 peak response were available, repertoires could be characterized only after the peak T cell response. Vaccine-associated CD4 TCRs spanned the whole spike protein, with dominant responses in regions 160-218 and 743-854. After two AZD1222 doses, both the breadth and the depth of spike-specific TCRs were significantly higher than at day 0 and than in MenACWY recipients. Nearly half of unique spike-specific TCRs reportedly recognized epitopes outside regions mutated in the B.1.351 and B.1.1.7 variants.

The CDR3 regions of human TCRbeta chains were subjected to immunosequencing. Per the authors' processing: TCRs in the repertoires were compared against a reference library of SARS-CoV-2-specific TCRs that had been generated with the MIRA antigen-specificity platform. Breadth meant the fraction of unique TCRs that were SARS-CoV-2-associated, whereas depth meant the fraction of total T cells that were SARS-CoV-2-associated. Using the MIRA data, every spike-specific TCR was mapped to the spike region that the TCR reacted to and assigned to either a CD4 or a CD8 class. Log10-transformed breadth and depth values were compared by one-way ANOVA with Sidak's multiple comparisons tests. Entries here come from immuneACCESS through TCRdb and include only in-frame sequences with V and J called. Some clones fail to appear in such tables; in the studies checked, an unresolved V gene covers under half of the shortfall, and the cause of the remainder is unknown. The V and J calls and clone size are taken from that table; D and trimming were inferred from the DNA. This sample comprises tens of thousands of clones, 80% to 90% of them detected only once. The leading ten clones occupy roughly 3.1% of the sample.

Taken with the paper, the label for time point translates to: about 28 days (+/-7) after the second vaccine dose. AZD1222 recipients with second doses at about 4 weeks or about 12 weeks were pooled, because spike-specific TCR depth and breadth did not differ between schedules. The vaccinee samples were drawn from two UK trials, COV001 and COV002, one of which was a single-blind randomized controlled phase 2/3 trial testing AZD1222 (ChAdOx1 nCoV-19) in healthy adults. Trial participant PBMC samples were collected at day 0 and day 28 after the second dose for TCRbeta chain sequencing. The V and J segments used are TRBV12-3 or TRBV12-4 and TRBJ2-5, and TRBD2 may be the D gene, going by 6 matching bases. The source was peripheral blood, collected 28 days after the second AZD1222 dose. This TCR derives from an adult who received the AZD1222 COVID-19 vaccine. The CDR3 is CASRLAPQETQYF. The sequenced DNA is TGTGCCAGCAGGCTAGCGCCCCAAGAGACCCAGTACTTC.